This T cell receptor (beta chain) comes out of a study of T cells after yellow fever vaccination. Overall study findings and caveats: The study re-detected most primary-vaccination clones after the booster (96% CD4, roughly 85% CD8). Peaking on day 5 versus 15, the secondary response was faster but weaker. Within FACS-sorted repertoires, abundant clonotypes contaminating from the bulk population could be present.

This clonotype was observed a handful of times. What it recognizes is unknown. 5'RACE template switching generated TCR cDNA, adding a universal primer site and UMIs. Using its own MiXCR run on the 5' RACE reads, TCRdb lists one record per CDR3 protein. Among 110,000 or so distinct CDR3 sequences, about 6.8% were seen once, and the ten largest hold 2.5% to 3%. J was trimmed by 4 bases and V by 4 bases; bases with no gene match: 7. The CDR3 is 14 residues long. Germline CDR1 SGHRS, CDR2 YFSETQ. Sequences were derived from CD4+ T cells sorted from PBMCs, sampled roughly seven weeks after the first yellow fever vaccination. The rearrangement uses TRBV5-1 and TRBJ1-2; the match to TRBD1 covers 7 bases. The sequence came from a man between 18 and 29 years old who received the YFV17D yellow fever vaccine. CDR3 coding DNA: TGCGCCAGCAGCCTGGACAGGAGCACCTATGGCTACACCTTC. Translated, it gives CASSLDRSTYGYTF.